Listed here are 5 T cell receptor beta chains from one sample, sequenced in a study of cytomegalovirus exposure and HLA in healthy donors. PCR was performed using 60 Vbeta and 13 Jbeta primers. Profiled with immunoSEQ multiplex PCR; TCRdb holds only in-frame clones, not every one. The sample has some 150,000 clones; approximately 78% are singletons. The sequenced sample consisted of PBMCs. Receptor source: a woman in her twenties or thirties in good health and CMV-seropositive.

This chain connects TRBV6-6 to TRBJ1-3, with TRBD1 matching 7 bases. This CDR3 is built from 16 residues. CDR1 is MNHNY and CDR2 is SVGAGI in the germline V gene (reference sequence). Losses at the gene ends were 2 bases for V and 3 bases for J; bases not matched to a gene: 7. The CDR3 spells CASSYPKDRSGNTIYF. As DNA, the CDR3 is TGTGCCAGCAGTTACCCGAAGGACAGGAGTGGAAACACCATATATTTT.

V gene TRBV7-2 combines with J gene TRBJ1-3; 9 bases are shared with TRBD1. Per germline, CDR1 SGHTA and CDR2 FQGNSA. V lost 5 bases to trimming and J lost 5 bases; unmatched junction nucleotides: 4. CDR3 length equals 14 residues. The chain's CDR3 is CASSPGQGRNTIYF. In nucleotides, the CDR3 is TGTGCCAGCAGCCCCGGACAGGGGAGAAACACCATATATTTT.

This sequence joins TRBV10-3 and TRBJ1-2; 8 bases line up with TRBD1. The CDR3 covers 14 residues. Germline assignment: CDR1 ENHRY and CDR2 SYGVKD. J gave up 2 bases and V 5 bases, and 4 bases lay outside the gene matches. CDR3 loop: CAISQGAVNYGYTF. The CDR3 DNA sequence: TGTGCCATCAGTCAGGGGGCTGTAAACTATGGCTACACCTTC.

The rearrangement joins TRBV7-8 to TRBJ1-1; the match to TRBD1 covers 9 bases. The CDR3 is made up of 13 amino acids. Germline V gene data show CDR1 as SGHVS and CDR2 as FQNEAQ. V gave up 5 bases and J gave up 5 bases; unmatched junction bases: 3. The CDR3 nucleotides are TGTGCCAGCAGCCCTGGACAGGGGACTGAAGCTTTCTTT. The encoded protein is CASSPGQGTEAFF. Based on the CDR3 plus reference TRBV7-8 and TRBJ1-1, the full variable domain is GAGVSQSPRYKVAKRGQDVALRCDPISGHVSLFWYQQALGQGPEFLTYFQNEAQLDKSGLPSDRFFAERPEGSVSTLKIQRTQQEDSAVYLCASSPGQGTEAFFGQGTRLTVV.

The chain has TRBV6-5 and TRBJ1-1; 7 bases align to TRBD1. V shed 5 bases, J shed 8 bases, and the junction held 8 bases outside the gene matches. Germline V gene lookup returns CDR1 MNHEY and CDR2 SVGAGI. The CDR3 covers 13 residues. Here the CDR3 DNA reads TGTGCCAGCAGTGAATGGGGACAGAGAGAAGCTTTCTTT. It encodes CASSEWGQREAFF.